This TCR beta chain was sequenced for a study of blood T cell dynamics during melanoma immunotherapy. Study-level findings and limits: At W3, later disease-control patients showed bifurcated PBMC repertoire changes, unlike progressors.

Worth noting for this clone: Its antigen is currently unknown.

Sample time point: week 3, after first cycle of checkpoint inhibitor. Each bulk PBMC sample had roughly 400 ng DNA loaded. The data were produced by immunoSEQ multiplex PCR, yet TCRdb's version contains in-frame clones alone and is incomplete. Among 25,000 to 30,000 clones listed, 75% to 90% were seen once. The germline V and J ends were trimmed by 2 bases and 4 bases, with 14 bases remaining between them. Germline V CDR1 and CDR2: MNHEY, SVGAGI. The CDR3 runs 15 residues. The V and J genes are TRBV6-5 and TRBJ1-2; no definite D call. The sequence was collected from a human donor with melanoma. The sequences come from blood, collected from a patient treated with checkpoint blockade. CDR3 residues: CASSYTKDGAYGYTF. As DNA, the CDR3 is TGTGCCAGCAGTTACACCAAGGACGGAGCCTATGGCTACACCTTC.